This T cell receptor beta chain is from a study of Tregs in tolerant kidney transplant recipients (dated by TCRdb to the late 2010s). Looking at the study overall: The transplants used related donors with nonmyeloablative bone marrow transplantation, and mixed chimerism in the human trials was transient. The study used TCRbeta sequencing to identify donor-specific regulatory T cells before combined kidney and bone marrow transplantation, then tracked those cells after transplant. Results and caveats for the whole study, not just this receptor: Because only a small number of patients were included, the study had limitations, and the results will need to be validated in larger populations as well as under other immunosuppression protocols. Expanding Tregs with activated donor B cells appeared to identify the most biologically relevant and donor-specific TCRbeta repertoire. For some patients, the PCR primers changed as time went on, which meant samples from those patients could not be compared with one another at the nucleotide level. In tolerant patients, the expansion of donor-specific Tregs was greater than global Treg expansion, suggesting that the expansion was antigen-driven rather than nonspecific. Biological reproducibility was not examined directly, but technical replication error appeared to be minimal.

The CDR3, cysteine through phenylalanine, is 10 amino acids long. Of all the DNA, just the CDR3 is kept, 30 bases in frame from base 1. V is cut by 4 bases and J by 7 bases, and the space between the germline ends is 5 bases. The germline V gene encodes CDR1 SNHLY and CDR2 FYNNEI. What this sample's time point label stands for: blood sample drawn before combined kidney and bone marrow transplant. Thawed PBMCs were FACS-sorted into unstimulated Tregs (CD4+CD25+CD127-), CD4+ non-Tregs (CD4+CD25-), CD4 cells and CD8 cells. Prior to Treg sorting, thawed PBMCs were rested overnight with 200 to 250 IU/ml IL-2 at 37 degrees C. The patients were a few recipients of combined kidney and bone marrow transplants from the ITN036ST trial, and samples were available only from these trial subjects. Healthy control blood was processed to PBMCs by Ficoll density gradient and cryopreserved, and patient PBMCs were collected before and after transplant.

Genomic DNA was extracted from sorted cells with the QIAGEN DNeasy Blood and Tissue Kit for TCRbeta CDR3 sequencing. Through immunoSEQ, high-throughput TCRbeta CDR3 sequencing was done commercially, including PCR amplification with internal controls and bias correction. In the paper's pipeline: Unique productive TCRbeta sequences were defined by CDR3 nucleotide sequence when primers matched and otherwise by CDR3 amino acid sequence together with Vbeta and Jbeta genes. To correct sorting error, sequences shared between sorted populations at a frequency ratio of 2:1 or less were removed; the rest were assigned to the higher population. A sequence was defined as donor-reactive if the sequence was expanded at least 5-fold in CFSE-low cells compared with unstimulated cells and had a frequency of at least 0.01% in CFSE-low cells. Repertoire divergence was quantified by Jensen-Shannon divergence using the top 100 TCRbeta sequences ranked by frequency. When a sample had multiple sequencing runs, each run was corrected for sorting error separately and the runs were then pooled. Here the immuneACCESS table is served through TCRdb, limited to in-frame sequences with V and J called. Missing clones are a known gap in these copies; in checked studies unresolved V genes cover under half, and the rest lacks a known reason. V and J calls and clone size follow that table, whereas D and trimming were derived from the DNA. The table for this sample lists about 64,000 clones; about 98% of them were counted only once. The ten largest account for around 0.34% of the sample.

Turning to this clone: Its antigen is unknown. No base quality values were provided; no much bigger clone lies one nucleotide off.

The receptor comes from a human donor who received a combined kidney and bone marrow transplant. Rearrangement joined TRBV2 to TRBJ2-7, with a weak D call of TRBD2 (5 bases match). Sample: Tregs from blood, taken before the transplant. The encoded CDR3 is CASSGREQYF. The DNA reads as follows: TGTGCCAGCAGTGGGAGGGAGCAGTACTTC.